A selection of T cell receptor beta chains follows, all from one sample in a study of response to subunit inactivated influenza vaccine. TCRdb re-called the RT-PCR reads through MiXCR, storing one row per CDR3 protein. Here the sample spans some 850,000 distinct CDR3 sequences, roughly 18% being singletons. The source was PBMCs from blood, collected 5 days after vaccination. Receptors originate from a man aged 50 or older who received an inactivated influenza vaccine. The CDR3 runs from the conserved cysteine through the conserved F or W. D genes are given only for firm matches. Clone size is not always given. Where it is, it says once, few, many or a class for expanded clones.

J gene: TRBJ2-7; V gene: TRBV5-1; clone size: NA; D gene: TRBD1; CDR3 protein: CASRHPGQGSYEQYF; CDR3 DNA: TGCGCCAGCAGACACCCGGGACAGGGATCCTACGAGCAGTACTTC
J gene: TRBJ2-7; V gene: TRBV20-1; clone size: NA; D gene: TRBD1; CDR3 protein: CGMDRVMSYEQYF; CDR3 DNA: TGCGGAATGGACAGGGTCATGTCCTACGAGCAGTACTTC
J gene: TRBJ2-1; V gene: TRBV7-9; clone size: NA; D gene: NA; CDR3 protein: CASSTTEKRVYEQFF; CDR3 DNA: TGTGCCAGCAGCACCACCGAAAAGCGGGTTTATGAGCAGTTCTTC
J gene: TRBJ2-5; V gene: TRBV4-3; clone size: NA; D gene: TRBD2; CDR3 protein: CASSHSTHRTSGRKTQYF; CDR3 DNA: TGCGCCAGCAGCCACTCTACCCATCGGACTAGCGGGAGGAAGACCCAGTACTTC
J gene: TRBJ1-5; V gene: TRBV12-3/TRBV12-4; clone size: few; D gene: NA; CDR3 protein: CASRESAGRKIGEPQHF; CDR3 DNA: TGTGCCAGCAGGGAATCAGCCGGACGGAAGATCGGAGAGCCCCAGCATTTT
J gene: TRBJ2-3; V gene: TRBV27; clone size: NA; D gene: TRBD2; CDR3 protein: CASSLPLAGGLPQYF; CDR3 DNA: TGTGCCAGCAGTTTACCACTAGCGGGGGGGCTGCCGCAGTATTTT
J gene: TRBJ2-2; V gene: TRBV6-4; clone size: NA; D gene: NA; CDR3 protein: CASSVMGGRNTGELFF; CDR3 DNA: TGTGCCAGCAGTGTTATGGGTGGTCGGAACACCGGGGAGCTGTTTTTT
J gene: TRBJ2-1; V gene: TRBV6-2/TRBV6-3; clone size: many; D gene: TRBD2; CDR3 protein: CASRNSGRAYNEQFF; CDR3 DNA: TGTGCCAGCAGGAATAGCGGGAGGGCCTACAATGAGCAGTTCTTC
J gene: TRBJ1-2; V gene: TRBV29-1; clone size: few; D gene: NA; CDR3 protein: CSDRPTGFSYGYTF; CDR3 DNA: TGCAGCGACCGACCAACGGGGTTCAGCTATGGCTACACCTTC
J gene: TRBJ2-3; V gene: TRBV12-3/TRBV12-4; clone size: few; D gene: NA; CDR3 protein: CASSPGVGGLTDTQYF; CDR3 DNA: TGTGCCAGCAGTCCCGGGGTAGGGGGTTTGACAGATACGCAGTATTTT
J gene: TRBJ2-3; V gene: TRBV7-9; clone size: few; D gene: NA; CDR3 protein: CASSLDWGRRDTQYF; CDR3 DNA: TGTGCCAGCAGCCTTGATTGGGGGCGACGGGATACGCAGTATTTT
J gene: TRBJ2-2; V gene: TRBV28; clone size: few; D gene: NA; CDR3 protein: CASRWDTNTGELFF; CDR3 DNA: TGTGCCAGCAGGTGGGACACCAACACCGGGGAGCTGTTTTTT
J gene: TRBJ1-2; V gene: TRBV28; clone size: NA; D gene: TRBD1; CDR3 protein: CASSAPDRHYGYTF; CDR3 DNA: TGTGCCAGCAGTGCACCGGACAGGCACTATGGCTACACCTTC
J gene: TRBJ2-2; V gene: TRBV12-3/TRBV12-4; clone size: NA; D gene: NA; CDR3 protein: CASRPRATGELFF; CDR3 DNA: TGTGCCAGCAGGCCAAGAGCTACAGGGGAGCTGTTTTTT
J gene: TRBJ2-3; V gene: TRBV6-1; clone size: NA; D gene: NA; CDR3 protein: CASSATGWWIRTDTQYF; CDR3 DNA: TGTGCCAGCAGTGCCACAGGGTGGTGGATTCGAACAGATACGCAGTATTTT
J gene: TRBJ1-6; V gene: TRBV4-1; clone size: NA; D gene: NA; CDR3 protein: CASSHETGGFYNSPLHF; CDR3 DNA: TGCGCCAGCAGCCACGAGACTGGGGGTTTCTATAATTCACCCCTCCACTTT
J gene: TRBJ1-1; V gene: TRBV20-1; clone size: few; D gene: NA; CDR3 protein: CSADARTEAFF; CDR3 DNA: TGCAGTGCTGACGCGAGGACTGAAGCTTTCTTT
J gene: TRBJ2-3; V gene: TRBV7-9; clone size: many; D gene: NA; CDR3 protein: CASSKVSTDTQYF; CDR3 DNA: TGTGCCAGCAGCAAAGTTAGCACAGATACGCAGTATTTT
J gene: TRBJ2-1; V gene: TRBV10-3; clone size: NA; D gene: TRBD2; CDR3 protein: CAISSGIWGNEQFF; CDR3 DNA: TGTGCCATCAGTAGCGGGATTTGGGGCAATGAGCAGTTCTTC
J gene: TRBJ2-7; V gene: TRBV7-2; clone size: NA; D gene: NA; CDR3 protein: CASSVGLFGYEQYF; CDR3 DNA: TGTGCCAGCAGCGTCGGACTATTTGGATACGAGCAGTACTTC
J gene: TRBJ1-4; V gene: TRBV4-1; clone size: few; D gene: NA; CDR3 protein: CASGTLGREKLFF; CDR3 DNA: TGCGCCAGTGGGACACTGGGAAGGGAAAAACTGTTTTTT
J gene: TRBJ2-7; V gene: TRBV29-1; clone size: few; D gene: NA; CDR3 protein: CSVEGLYEQYF; CDR3 DNA: TGCAGCGTTGAGGGCCTCTACGAGCAGTACTTC
J gene: TRBJ2-2; V gene: TRBV4-3; clone size: NA; D gene: NA; CDR3 protein: CASSLLGLTNTGELFF; CDR3 DNA: TGCGCCAGCAGCCTATTGGGACTGACCAACACCGGGGAGCTGTTTTTT
J gene: TRBJ2-3; V gene: TRBV9; clone size: few; D gene: NA; CDR3 protein: CASSAALGRADTQYF; CDR3 DNA: TGTGCCAGCAGCGCCGCACTCGGACGCGCAGATACGCAGTATTTT
J gene: TRBJ2-1; V gene: TRBV29-1; clone size: NA; D gene: TRBD2; CDR3 protein: CSVAKRLAGDEQFF; CDR3 DNA: TGCAGCGTCGCAAAACGACTAGCGGGCGATGAGCAGTTCTTC
J gene: TRBJ1-2; V gene: TRBV12-3/TRBV12-4; clone size: few; D gene: TRBD1; CDR3 protein: CASSFGTADYGYTF; CDR3 DNA: TGTGCCAGCAGTTTTGGGACAGCCGACTATGGCTACACCTTC
J gene: TRBJ2-4; V gene: TRBV5-1; clone size: NA; D gene: NA; CDR3 protein: CASSLGPGQESIQYF; CDR3 DNA: TGCGCCAGCAGCTTGGGTCCGGGGCAGGAAAGCATTCAGTACTTC
J gene: TRBJ2-7; V gene: TRBV5-1; clone size: many; D gene: NA; CDR3 protein: CASSLAVSYEQYF; CDR3 DNA: TGCGCCAGCAGCCTGGCCGTTTCCTACGAGCAGTACTTC
J gene: TRBJ2-6; V gene: TRBV10-3; clone size: few; D gene: NA; CDR3 protein: CAITGGGSGANVLTF; CDR3 DNA: TGTGCCATCACCGGAGGGGGGTCAGGGGCCAACGTCCTGACTTTC
J gene: TRBJ1-6; V gene: TRBV28; clone size: NA; D gene: NA; CDR3 protein: CASSARQVPRLYF; CDR3 DNA: TGTGCCAGCAGTGCCCGACAGGTCCCTCGGTTGTACTTT
J gene: TRBJ2-5; V gene: TRBV15; clone size: few; D gene: NA; CDR3 protein: CATSLAAASTQYF; CDR3 DNA: TGTGCCACCAGCCTCGCGGCAGCATCGACCCAGTACTTC
J gene: TRBJ2-2; V gene: TRBV20-1; clone size: few; D gene: TRBD1; CDR3 protein: CSAGDPGQGAGELFF; CDR3 DNA: TGCAGTGCTGGAGATCCGGGACAGGGGGCCGGGGAGCTGTTTTTT
J gene: TRBJ1-1; V gene: TRBV7-9; clone size: NA; D gene: NA; CDR3 protein: CASSFGLGGVNTEAFF; CDR3 DNA: TGTGCCAGCAGCTTCGGCCTAGGGGGAGTGAACACTGAAGCTTTCTTT
J gene: TRBJ1-5; V gene: TRBV7-2; clone size: few; D gene: NA; CDR3 protein: CASSLGRRGSNQPQHF; CDR3 DNA: TGTGCCAGCAGCTTAGGTAGAAGGGGCAGCAATCAGCCCCAGCATTTT
J gene: TRBJ2-7; V gene: TRBV28; clone size: few; D gene: NA; CDR3 protein: CASSLLSGPTYEQYF; CDR3 DNA: TGTGCCAGCAGTTTACTTAGCGGCCCAACCTACGAGCAGTACTTC
J gene: TRBJ2-5; V gene: TRBV5-6; clone size: few; D gene: NA; CDR3 protein: CASSLRPGYQETQYF; CDR3 DNA: TGTGCCAGCAGCTTGAGGCCGGGGTACCAAGAGACCCAGTACTTC
J gene: TRBJ2-1; V gene: TRBV6-1; clone size: few; D gene: NA; CDR3 protein: CASSEEGGISYNEQFF; CDR3 DNA: TGTGCCAGCAGTGAAGAGGGGGGAATTTCCTACAATGAGCAGTTCTTC
J gene: TRBJ1-4; V gene: TRBV6-6; clone size: few; D gene: NA; CDR3 protein: CASSYSGVNCFF; CDR3 DNA: TGTGCCAGCAGTTACTCCGGGGTTAATTGTTTTTTT
J gene: TRBJ1-1; V gene: TRBV12-3/TRBV12-4; clone size: many; D gene: NA; CDR3 protein: CASSQASMNTEAFF; CDR3 DNA: TGTGCCAGCTCTCAGGCCAGCATGAACACTGAAGCTTTCTTT
J gene: TRBJ1-1; V gene: TRBV27; clone size: NA; D gene: NA; CDR3 protein: CASSLGGWTEAFF; CDR3 DNA: TGTGCCAGCAGTTTAGGGGGTTGGACTGAAGCTTTCTTT
J gene: TRBJ1-3; V gene: TRBV12-3/TRBV12-4; clone size: NA; D gene: NA; CDR3 protein: CASSGVGNTIYF; CDR3 DNA: TGTGCCAGCAGTGGTGTGGGAAACACCATATATTTT
J gene: TRBJ2-5; V gene: TRBV20-1; clone size: many; D gene: NA; CDR3 protein: CSATGTPQETQYF; CDR3 DNA: TGCAGTGCCACCGGGACCCCCCAAGAGACCCAGTACTTC
J gene: TRBJ2-1; V gene: TRBV11-1; clone size: many; D gene: TRBD2; CDR3 protein: CASSSGTSGTPRGNEQFF; CDR3 DNA: TGTGCCAGCAGCTCCGGGACTAGCGGGACTCCCCGGGGGAATGAGCAGTTCTTC
J gene: TRBJ2-1; V gene: TRBV5-1; clone size: few; D gene: NA; CDR3 protein: CASSGGTAINEQFF; CDR3 DNA: TGCGCCAGCAGCGGCGGGACCGCCATCAATGAGCAGTTCTTC
J gene: TRBJ2-3; V gene: TRBV11-2; clone size: NA; D gene: NA; CDR3 protein: CASSSMTDTQYF; CDR3 DNA: TGTGCCAGCAGCTCCATGACGGATACGCAGTATTTT
J gene: TRBJ1-2; V gene: TRBV10-3; clone size: many; D gene: TRBD1; CDR3 protein: CAIGGQGDYGYTF; CDR3 DNA: TGTGCCATCGGGGGACAGGGGGACTATGGCTACACCTTC
J gene: TRBJ2-1; V gene: TRBV10-3; clone size: few; D gene: TRBD2; CDR3 protein: CAIRPGLAFDNEQFF; CDR3 DNA: TGTGCCATCAGACCCGGACTAGCGTTCGACAATGAGCAGTTCTTC
J gene: TRBJ2-5; V gene: TRBV12-3/TRBV12-4; clone size: NA; D gene: TRBD1; CDR3 protein: CASRPNTGEETQYF; CDR3 DNA: TGTGCCAGCAGGCCGAATACAGGGGAAGAGACCCAGTACTTC